The rows below give T cell receptor beta chains drawn from one sample of a study of siplizumab effects on memory and regulatory T cells. Data came from immunoSEQ multiplex PCR; TCRdb stores just in-frame clones and leaves some out. The table has some 110,000 clones, roughly 93% seen once. The sample consisted of Tregs sorted from blood. These receptor sequences come from a human donor in good health. The CDR3 runs from the conserved cysteine through the conserved F or W. Expanded clones get a size class; other rows say once, few or many, or leave the size out.

once TRBV5-1 CASSSGWGRGGEETQYF
. TRBV5-6 CASTYSGDTQYF
. TRBV5-4 CASSSRYRGDRHTGELFF
. TRBV7-6 CASSLEYKRATQYF
. TRBV11-1 CASSLALGGRGQETQYF
. TRBV4-1 CASSQAWLRAWPQHF
. TRBV5-1 CASSQGSPWDEAFF
. TRBV11-3 CASSLERGLAGGNEQFF
. TRBV18 CASSLLLRGGEQYF
. TRBV7-9 CASTRGGGTDTQYF
. TRBV19 CASSILAGHYEQYF
few TRBV7-2 CASSLARGQGSYEQYF
. TRBV20-1 CSADRDSGYTF
once TRBV4-3 CASSQDVNEQFF
. TRBV7-2 CASSRLNTGELFF
once TRBV5-1 CASSLELAGAGNAGELFF
. TRBV18 CASSPRGYSNQPQHF
once TRBV6-6 CASTGTYSNEQYF
. TRBV19 CASSLKGSVGVRELFF
. TRBV4-1 CASSQDPRTSGPYEQYF
. TRBV11-1 CASRRTGGGEKLFF
. TRBV7-3 CASSPGGNEQFF
. TRBV27 CASSSLGRPGAAFF
. TRBV5-1 CASSEQGYEQYF
. TRBV7-9 CASSARDPGNTEAFF
. TRBV6-4 CASSDGTGVQETQYF
. TRBV4-2 CASSQESGTGVHEQYF
. TRBV7-9 CASHEAGSYNEQFF
. TRBV15 CATRINRGVNTEAFF
. TRBV5-1 CASSLASSGQETQYF
. TRBV5-8 CASSPHRTTYNEQFF
few TRBV28 CASRRTGRYEQYF
. TRBV5-1 CASSLGQGIYGYTF
. TRBV9 CASSVQVYSTDTQYF
. TRBV13 CASSSHGYEQYF
. TRBV5-1 CARRALRYEQYF
. TRBV15 CATSRRTDYGYTF
. TRBV5-1 CASSARGGTDTQYF
. TRBV4-1 CASGRTVGSYEQYF
. TRBV6-5 CASIGWTEAFF
. TRBV29-1 CSVDRLNTEAFF
. TRBV12-5 CASGSSMGGAFF
few TRBV9 CASSSGLDPDTQYF
. TRBV29-1 CSVVWTGYGYTF
many TRBV5-1 CASSPQGVTGELFF
. TRBV30 CAWNRGSNEKLFF
. TRBV7-3 CASSLATGREAFF
. TRBV10-3 CANQGQNTEAFF
. TRBV5-4 CASSPNMGRGTEAFF
. TRBV21-1 CASSKAGTGEEQPQHF
. TRBV7-9 CASSLADSGYEQYF
. TRBV4-1 CASSQEGEANYGYTF
. TRBV19 CASRERTGNQPQHF
once TRBV29-1 CSVGQATDTQYF
. TRBV11-3 CASSEPNRGTGELFF